The next 18 T cell receptor beta chains were all read from a single sample in a study of cytomegalovirus exposure and HLA in healthy donors. PCR amplification relied on 60 Vbeta primers (plus 13 Jbeta primers). The data were produced by immunoSEQ multiplex PCR, yet TCRdb's version contains in-frame clones alone and is incomplete. The sample lists under 200,000 clones, 60% to 80% seen once, with approximately 2.1% in the top ten. Sequenced material: PBMCs. The receptors were sampled from a man aged 45-60 years in good health and CMV-seropositive.

The rearrangement joins TRBV14 to TRBJ2-1; 7 nucleotides match TRBD2. Trimming at V came to 4 bases and at J to 6 bases, leaving 3 bases not matched to a gene. The CDR3 sequence is 13 residues long. Per germline, CDR1 SGHDN and CDR2 FVKESK. The CDR3 reads CASSRAGFNEQFF. The CDR3 DNA reads TGTGCCAGCAGCCGAGCGGGATTCAATGAGCAGTTCTTC.

The chain joins TRBV21-1 to TRBJ2-7; TRBD1 was called by the table and not checked on the DNA. TRBV21-1 is described as a pseudogene. The CDR3 has 14 residues. This CDR3 is CASSTPPQGSEQYF. The DNA for the CDR3 is TGTGCCAGCAGCACCCCACCCCAGGGATCCGAGCAGTACTTC.

The chain is built from TRBV10-1 and TRBJ1-4; possibly TRBD1 for D (6 bases). This CDR3 is 16 amino acids long. The germline V and J ends were trimmed by 0 bases and 0 bases, with 8 bases remaining between them. CDR1 is WNHNN, CDR2 SYGVQD, per germline (reference sequence). The CDR3, as DNA: TGCGCCAGCAGTGAGTCGTCAGGGGCAACTAATGAAAAACTGTTTTTT. Translated: CASSESSGATNEKLFF.

The chain uses TRBV5-1 and TRBJ2-1, with 9 positions matching TRBD2. The CDR3 is made up of 14 amino acids. Germline values: CDR1 SGHRS, CDR2 YFSETQ. The V gene end was trimmed by 1 base and the J gene end by 9 bases; junction bases not matched to a gene: 5. For the CDR3, the DNA is TGCGCCAGCAGCTTGAATAGCGGGGGAGGTGAGCAGTTCTTC. Translation: CASSLNSGGGEQFF.

This clone was recorded a few times. The CDR3 bases are TGTGCCAGCAGTTTACAAGCGGGAGGGGACTATGGCTACACCTTC. Translation gives CASSLQAGGDYGYTF. The chain has TRBV27 and TRBJ1-2, with D perhaps matching TRBD1 (5 bases). This CDR3 has 15 amino acids. V was shortened by 2 bases and J by 3 bases, with 13 bases between the two germline ends. Germline-derived CDR1 and CDR2 are MNHEY and SMNVEV (reference sequence).

The chain links TRBV4-3 to TRBJ2-5; the match to TRBD2 covers 8 bases. The germline V gene has CDR1 LGHNA and CDR2 YSLEER. V lost 0 bases to trimming and J lost 2 bases; unmatched junction nucleotides: 8. The CDR3 runs to 17 residues. DNA of the CDR3: TGCGCCAGCAGCCAAGATTCGGGGGGGGGCGGACAAGAGACCCAGTACTTC. Translated: CASSQDSGGGGQETQYF.

This chain joins TRBV13 and TRBJ2-2, with a weak D call TRBD2 (5 bases). Trimming cost V 5 bases and J 1 base, with 14 bases left between them. The CDR3 is 16 residues long. The germline CDR1 and CDR2 sequences are PRHDT and FYEKMQ (reference sequence). CDR3 DNA sequence: TGTGCCAGCAGCCCAAGTGGAGGCGTGAACACCGGGGAGCTGTTTTTT. Amino acid sequence: CASSPSGGVNTGELFF.

The rearrangement joins TRBV4-3 to TRBJ2-3, with 8 bases fitting TRBD2. J was trimmed by 2 bases and V by 1 base; bases with no gene match: 8. Germline-derived CDR1 and CDR2 are LGHNA and YSLEER. CDR3 size: 17 residues. The CDR3 region has the DNA TGCGCCAGCAGCCAAGTGCAGCGGGGGCCGTCCACAGATACGCAGTATTTT. This translates into CASSQVQRGPSTDTQYF.

To note about this clone: Additional DNA sequences in this sample encode the identical CDR3. V gene TRBV5-6 combines with J gene TRBJ2-5, with a weak D call TRBD2 (5 bases). This CDR3 has 14 amino acids. Germline CDR1 SGHDT, CDR2 YYEEEE. With 0 bases removed from V and 0 bases from J, the gap between germline ends came to 6 bases. CDR3 nucleotides: TGTGCCAGCAGCTTGGCGGGAAACCAAGAGACCCAGTACTTC. Translation: CASSLAGNQETQYF.

Note on this clone: The sample has other DNA sequences that encode this CDR3 too. V gene TRBV6-6 combines with J gene TRBJ2-7; D might be TRBD2 (7 bases). The V end was cut by 7 bases, the J end by 7 bases, with 17 bases between. CDR3 length equals 13 residues. Germline values: CDR1 MNHNY, CDR2 SVGAGI (reference sequence). CDR3 sequence (DNA): TGTGCCAGCACGGTGGGGGCAGCGGGAGAGCAGTACTTC. Translation: CASTVGAAGEQYF.

This clone was found a few times. The J gene is TRBJ2-2, the V gene TRBV2; D is ambiguous. Germline CDR1 SNHLY, CDR2 FYNNEI. The V gene lost 6 bases and the J gene lost 2 bases, with 13 bases spanning the gap. The CDR3 totals 15 residues. The chain's CDR3 is CASSVDKPNTGELFF. CDR3 sequence (DNA): TGTGCCAGCAGCGTAGACAAGCCCAACACCGGGGAGCTGTTTTTT.

J is TRBJ1-1 and V is TRBV7-7, with D unresolved. CDR3 size: 16 residues. V was pared by 3 bases and J by 0 bases, with 14 bases between. Germline CDR1 SSHAT, CDR2 FNYEAQ (reference sequence). CDR3 sequence: CASSFPDKSMNTEAFF. CDR3 coding DNA: TGTGCCAGCAGCTTTCCCGACAAAAGCATGAACACTGAAGCTTTCTTT.

This chain links TRBV27 with TRBJ1-1; D gene unclear. Germline lookup yields CDR1 MNHEY and CDR2 SMNVEV (reference sequence). The CDR3 consists of 13 residues. Trimming removed 5 bases from V and 6 bases from J, with 13 bases in between. The chain's CDR3 is CASSPIQVSEAFF. The CDR3 DNA is TGTGCCAGCAGTCCGATTCAGGTTTCTGAAGCTTTCTTT.

The chain couples TRBV27 to TRBJ2-2, with 14 positions matching TRBD2. V shed 7 bases and J 7 bases; nucleotides not matched to a gene: 11. The CDR3 consists of 17 residues. Looked up from germline, CDR1 is MNHEY and CDR2 is SMNVEV (reference sequence). As DNA, the CDR3 is TGTGCCAGCACCCCTACCGGACTAGCGGGGGGAGTCGGGGAGCTGTTTTTT. Encoded protein: CASTPTGLAGGVGELFF.

The rearrangement uses TRBV7-9 and TRBJ1-3; D ambiguous. This CDR3 has 14 amino acids. Trimming stripped 3 bases from V and 1 base from J, with 7 bases between. CDR1 is SEHNR, CDR2 FQNEAQ, per germline (reference sequence). The CDR3 reads CASSFSTSGNTIYF. The CDR3 DNA reads TGTGCCAGCAGCTTTAGCACTTCTGGAAACACCATATATTTT. The whole variable domain, filled in from reference TRBV7-9 and TRBJ1-3, reads DTGVSQNPRHKITKRGQNVTFRCDPISEHNRLYWYRQTLGQGPEFLTYFQNEAQLEKSRLLSDRFSAERPKGSFSTLEIQRTEQGDSAMYLCASSFSTSGNTIYFGEGSWLTVV.

The rearrangement uses TRBV6-1 and TRBJ1-5, with unresolved D. The CDR3 is 14 residues long. Trimming removed 7 bases from V and 7 bases from J, with 17 bases in between. Looked up from germline, CDR1 is MNHNS and CDR2 is SASEGT. CDR3 in DNA: TGTGCCAGCACCCGAGGACGGGGAAACCAGCCCCAGCATTTT. Amino acid sequence: CASTRGRGNQPQHF.

The DNA for the CDR3 is TGTGCCAGCAGCCCCGGGACTAGGAGTGACAATGAGCAGTTCTTC. Amino acids: CASSPGTRSDNEQFF. The rearrangement links TRBV9 to TRBJ2-1; 8 bases line up with TRBD2. The CDR3 sequence is 15 residues long. Germline V CDR1 and CDR2: SGDLS, YYNGEE. The junction had 8 bases not matched to a gene; V was cut back by 4 bases and J by 5 bases.

This clone was seen a single time. This chain uses TRBV5-1 with TRBJ2-3, with 8 bases identical to TRBD2. With V trimmed by 3 bases and J by 6 bases, 6 bases remained unmatched. This CDR3 spans 14 amino acids. Germline assignment: CDR1 SGHRS and CDR2 YFSETQ. The CDR3 sequence is CASSWSGGSDTQYF. The CDR3 DNA is TGCGCCAGCAGCTGGAGCGGGGGATCTGATACGCAGTATTTT.